The next 21 T cell receptor beta chains were all read from a single sample in a study of T-cell memory formation after mild COVID-19. TCRdb re-called the 5' RACE reads with MiXCR, one entry per CDR3 protein. The profile shows about 560,000 distinct CDR3 sequences, 15% to 20% of them singletons. The sequencing input was PBMCs or a T cell subset sorted from them (not recorded which). These receptors were collected from an adult woman who had mild COVID-19 (a few samples of this study predate the infection). Cell type and time point are not known.

This clonotype was found a few times. The gene calls are TRBV27 and TRBJ2-5, with D uncertain. CDR1 and CDR2 from the germline V gene are MNHEY and SMNVEV (reference sequence). The CDR3 covers 14 residues. Trimming took 2 bases from V and 1 from J, leaving 8 bases between them. The CDR3 nucleotides are TGTGCCAGCAGTTTAGACGGAAGCCAAGAGACCCAGTACTTC. Its protein is CASSLDGSQETQYF.

The chain is built from TRBV5-1 and TRBJ2-3; 7 bases agree with TRBD2. The CDR3 is made up of 15 amino acids. V trimming: 4 bases; J trimming: 1 base; junction bases outside the gene matches: 6. Per the germline V gene, CDR1 is SGHRS and CDR2 is YFSETQ. CDR3: CASSPAGVRTDTQYF. CDR3 bases: TGCGCCAGCAGCCCCGCGGGGGTTCGCACAGATACGCAGTATTTT.

This clonotype was seen only a few times. The chain links TRBV7-9 to TRBJ2-3; D gene uncertain. V was cut by 2 bases and J by 3 bases, with 6 bases left in between. The CDR3 totals 13 residues. The germline gives CDR1 SEHNR, CDR2 FQNEAQ (reference sequence). The CDR3 protein is CASSLMVTDTQYF. The CDR3 DNA is TGTGCCAGCAGCTTAATGGTTACAGATACGCAGTATTTT.

The chain links TRBV7-9 to TRBJ2-3; the match to TRBD1 covers 7 bases. The germline gives CDR1 SEHNR, CDR2 FQNEAQ (reference sequence). V lost 4 bases to trimming and J lost 3 bases; unmatched junction nucleotides: 7. There are 15 residues in the CDR3. The CDR3 here is CASSSRTGRTDTQYF. The CDR3 DNA reads TGTGCCAGCAGCTCCCGGACAGGAAGGACAGATACGCAGTATTTT. Combining the CDR3 with reference TRBV7-9 and TRBJ2-3 gives the whole variable domain DTGVSQNPRHKITKRGQNVTFRCDPISEHNRLYWYRQTLGQGPEFLTYFQNEAQLEKSRLLSDRFSAERPKGSFSTLEIQRTEQGDSAMYLCASSSRTGRTDTQYFGPGTRLTVL.

The CDR3 protein is CASSLVGRERGNTEAFF. CDR3 bases: TGTGCCAGCAGCTTAGTTGGCAGGGAGCGGGGAAACACTGAAGCTTTCTTT. V is TRBV11-2 and J is TRBJ1-1; D may be TRBD1 (5 bases). V was trimmed by 1 base and J by 2 bases, leaving 17 bases between them. This CDR3 is 17 amino acids long. Germline lookup yields CDR1 SGHAT and CDR2 FQNNGV.

V and J are TRBV29-1 and TRBJ2-7; 10 bases fit TRBD2. CDR3 size: 15 residues. CDR1 SQVTM and CDR2 ANQGSEA come from the germline V gene. V was pared by 6 bases and J by 4 bases, with 12 bases of the junction left unmatched. CDR3 region: CSVILLASGRYEQYF. CDR3 in DNA: TGCAGCGTCATCCTGTTGGCTAGCGGGAGATACGAGCAGTACTTC.

V usage is TRBV6-5 and J usage is TRBJ2-7; D is possibly TRBD1 or TRBD2 (5 bases each). Trimming took 5 bases from V and 6 from J, leaving 11 bases between them. CDR3 length equals 12 residues. The V gene's germline CDR1 is MNHEY and CDR2 SVGAGI. The CDR3: CASSKRGGEQYF. The CDR3 DNA sequence: TGTGCCAGCAGTAAGAGGGGTGGCGAGCAGTACTTC.

There are a few counts of this clonotype. The chain carries TRBV18 and TRBJ2-2; D gene ambiguous. The CDR3 contains 14 residues. Germline V CDR1 and CDR2: KGHSH, LQKENI. V dropped 3 bases and J dropped 6 bases, with 11 bases sitting between them. The CDR3 is CASSPPGGSGELFF. In DNA form, the CDR3 reads TGTGCCAGCTCACCTCCCGGCGGTTCCGGGGAGCTGTTTTTT. Combining the CDR3 with reference TRBV18 and TRBJ2-2 gives the whole variable domain NAGVMQNPRHLVRRRGQEARLRCSPMKGHSHVYWYRQLPEEGLKFMVYLQKENIIDESGMPKERFSAEFPKEGPSILRIQQVVRGDSAAYFCASSPPGGSGELFFGEGSRLTVL.

The gene calls are TRBV5-1 and TRBJ1-2, with 9 bases fitting TRBD1. J lost 8 bases, V lost 0 bases, and 14 bases had no gene match. Germline V lookup: CDR1 SGHRS, CDR2 YFSETQ. This CDR3 contains 17 residues. The CDR3 sequence: CASSLEPPGTGWNGYTF. For the CDR3, the DNA is TGCGCCAGCAGCTTGGAACCGCCTGGGACAGGGTGGAACGGCTACACCTTC.

The chain is built from TRBV19 and TRBJ1-1; D is possibly TRBD1 (5 bases). CDR1 LNHDA and CDR2 SQIVND come from the germline V gene (reference sequence). The V end lost 9 bases, the J end lost 0 bases, and 8 bases lay between the germline ends. The CDR3 length is 12 residues. The CDR3 protein is CASGDVNTEAFF. CDR3 bases: TGTGCCAGCGGGGACGTGAACACTGAAGCTTTCTTT.

This clonotype was counted only a few times. The genes are TRBV5-1 and TRBJ2-6; either TRBD1 or TRBD2 may fit D (6 bases each). Germline CDR1 reads SGHRS; CDR2 reads YFSETQ. CDR3 size: 19 residues. V gave up 0 bases and J gave up 0 bases, with 16 bases separating them. DNA of the CDR3: TGCGCCAGCAGCTTGGACCCCGGGGGCGGTAGCTCTGGGGCCAACGTCCTGACTTTC. Translating it yields CASSLDPGGGSSGANVLTF.

The chain is built from TRBV25-1 and TRBJ2-7, with D possibly called TRBD1 or TRBD2 (6 bases each). The germline CDR1 and CDR2 sequences are MGHDK and SYGVNS. The V gene lost 3 bases and the J gene lost 2 bases, with 14 bases spanning the gap. This CDR3 has 15 amino acids. This CDR3 is CASSDGRTVTYEQYV. Here the CDR3 DNA reads TGTGCCAGCAGTGATGGGAGGACAGTCACCTACGAGCAGTACGTC.

DNA for the CDR3: TGTGCCAGCAGTTATCGTAGCGGGAGTATCAATGAGCAGTTCTTC. Its protein product is CASSYRSGSINEQFF. V is TRBV6-5 and J is TRBJ2-1; 9 bases agree with TRBD2. Trimming cost V 3 bases and J 6 bases; bases outside gene matches: 6. The CDR3 spans 15 residues. CDR1 and CDR2 from the germline V gene are MNHEY and SVGAGI.

This clonotype was counted ten times or more. The genes are TRBV6-5 and TRBJ2-5; D gene ambiguous. V was clipped by 2 bases and J by 4 bases, with 11 bases between them. Germline V gene lookup returns CDR1 MNHEY and CDR2 SVGAGI. The CDR3 runs to 14 residues. In DNA, the CDR3 is TGTGCCAGCAGTTACCACTTGGGTTTAGAGACCCAGTACTTC. This gives the protein CASSYHLGLETQYF.

This clonotype has only a few counts. V gene TRBV3-1 combines with J gene TRBJ2-3, with D maybe TRBD2 (7 bases). The germline V gene encodes CDR1 LGHDT and CDR2 YNNKEL (reference sequence). V was shortened by 4 bases and J by 4 bases, with 18 bases between the two germline ends. CDR3 length: 16 residues. CDR3 sequence reads: CASSLLHRGAADTQYF. Written as DNA, the CDR3 is TGTGCCAGCAGCCTGCTACACCGGGGGGCCGCAGATACGCAGTATTTT.

The V gene is TRBV29-1, the J gene TRBJ1-4, with TRBD1 identical over 7 bases. Germline V gene lookup returns CDR1 SQVTM and CDR2 ANQGSEA. V was pared by 4 bases and J by 8 bases, with 4 bases of the junction left unmatched. This CDR3 contains 12 residues. The CDR3 nucleotides are TGCAGCGTTGGACAGGGTGAGGAAAAACTGTTTTTT. Its protein product is CSVGQGEEKLFF.

Notes on this clonotype: The junction shows a germline mismatch at one end, possibly a read error. J is TRBJ2-5 and V is TRBV2, with a weak D call TRBD1 (5 bases). The CDR3 runs 12 residues. The V gene's germline CDR1 is SNHLY and CDR2 FYNNEI. Here the CDR3 DNA reads TGTGCCAGCACACAGGCGCCCAGTGAGTCACACTTC. This codes for CASTQAPSESHF.

The table lists this clonotype with a few counts. At one end the junction does not follow the germline gene, possibly because of a read error. The genes are TRBV5-1 and TRBJ2-5; 12 bases match TRBD2. The CDR3 has 14 amino acids. CDR1 SGHRS and CDR2 YFSETQ come from the germline V gene. The CDR3 DNA follows: TGCGCCAGCAGCTTGGCCGGACTAGCGGGGACCGAGTACTTC. This translates into CASSLAGLAGTEYF. The entire variable domain, with the rest obtained from reference TRBV5-1 and TRBJ2-5, is as follows: KAGVTQTPRYLIKTRGQQVTLSCSPISGHRSVSWYQQTPGQGLQFLFEYFSETQRNKGNFPGRFSGRQFSNSRSEMNVSTLELGDSALYLCASSLAGLAGTEYFGPGTRLLVL.

This clonotype has more than one count but fewer than ten. This chain's CDR3 is CASGLVFANTEAFF. CDR3 coding DNA: TGTGCCAGCGGGCTAGTATTCGCGAACACTGAAGCTTTCTTT. The chain recombines TRBV12-3 or TRBV12-4 with TRBJ1-1; no firm D call. V shed 8 bases and J shed 1 base, with 14 bases lying between them. CDR3 size: 14 residues.

This clonotype has just a few counts. The CDR3 spells CASEASGFYNEQFF. In DNA, the CDR3 is TGTGCCAGCGAGGCCAGCGGCTTCTACAATGAGCAGTTCTTC. V is TRBV7-2 and J is TRBJ2-1, with D perhaps matching TRBD2 (5 bases). The CDR3 is 14 amino acids. Between the trimmed V and J ends, which lost 8 bases and 3 bases, there was a span of 14 bases. Germline assignment: CDR1 SGHTA and CDR2 FQGNSA.

This clonotype was observed a handful of times. This chain connects TRBV6-1 to TRBJ2-1; the match to TRBD1 covers 8 bases. J lost 4 bases, V lost 5 bases, and 10 bases had no gene match. Germline V gene data show CDR1 as MNHNS and CDR2 as SASEGT. The CDR3 extends over 16 amino acids. As DNA, the CDR3 is TGTGCCAGCAGTCAATATCCAGGGGGCCCGTACAATGAGCAGTTCTTC. It is translated as CASSQYPGGPYNEQFF.